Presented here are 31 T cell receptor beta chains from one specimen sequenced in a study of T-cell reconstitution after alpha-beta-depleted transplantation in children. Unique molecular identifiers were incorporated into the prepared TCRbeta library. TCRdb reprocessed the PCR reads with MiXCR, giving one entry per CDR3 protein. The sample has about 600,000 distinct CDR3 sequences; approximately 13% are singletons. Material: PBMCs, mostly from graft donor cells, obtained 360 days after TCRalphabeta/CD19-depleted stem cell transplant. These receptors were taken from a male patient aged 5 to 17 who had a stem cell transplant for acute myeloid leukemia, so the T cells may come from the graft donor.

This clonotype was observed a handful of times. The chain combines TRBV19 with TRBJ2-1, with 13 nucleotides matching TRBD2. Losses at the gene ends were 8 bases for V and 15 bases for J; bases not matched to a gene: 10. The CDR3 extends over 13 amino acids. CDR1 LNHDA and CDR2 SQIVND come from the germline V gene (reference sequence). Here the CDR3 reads CASAGTSGAQGFF. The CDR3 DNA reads TGTGCCAGTGCCGGGACTAGCGGGGCCCAGGGGTTCTTC. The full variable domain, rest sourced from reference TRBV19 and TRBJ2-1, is DGGITQSPKYLFRKEGQNVTLSCEQNLNHDAMYWYRQDPGQGLRLIYYSQIVNDFQKGDIAEGYSVSREKKESFPLTVTSAQKNPTAFYLCASAGTSGAQGFFGPGTRLTVL.

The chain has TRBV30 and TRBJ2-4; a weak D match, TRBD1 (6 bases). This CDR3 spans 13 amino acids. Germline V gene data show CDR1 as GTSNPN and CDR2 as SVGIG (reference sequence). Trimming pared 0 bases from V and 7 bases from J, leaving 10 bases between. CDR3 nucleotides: TGTGCCTGGAGTGTGCAGGGGCCGAACATTCAGTACTTC. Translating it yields CAWSVQGPNIQYF.

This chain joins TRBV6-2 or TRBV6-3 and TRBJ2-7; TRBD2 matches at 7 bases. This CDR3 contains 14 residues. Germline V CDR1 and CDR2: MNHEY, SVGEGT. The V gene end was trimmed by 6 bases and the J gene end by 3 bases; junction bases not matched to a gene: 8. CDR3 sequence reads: CASRASGGIYEQYF. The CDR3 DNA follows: TGTGCCAGCAGGGCTAGCGGAGGGATCTACGAGCAGTACTTC.

This CDR3 reads CSAREGLGLAGGNNYEQYF. In DNA, the CDR3 is TGCAGTGCTAGAGAAGGGTTGGGACTAGCGGGAGGCAATAACTACGAGCAGTACTTC. V is TRBV20-1 and J is TRBJ2-7, with TRBD2 matching over 15 bases. This CDR3 is built from 19 residues. Trimming removed 0 bases from V and 3 bases from J; junction bases left unmatched: 12. Germline V CDR1 and CDR2: DFQATT, SNEGSKA (reference sequence).

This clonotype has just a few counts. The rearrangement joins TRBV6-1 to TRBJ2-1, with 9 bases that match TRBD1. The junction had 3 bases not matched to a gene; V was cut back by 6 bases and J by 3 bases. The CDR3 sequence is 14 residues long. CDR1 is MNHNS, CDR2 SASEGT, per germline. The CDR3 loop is CASRTGGNYNEQFF. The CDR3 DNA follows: TGTGCCAGCAGAACAGGGGGCAACTACAATGAGCAGTTCTTC.

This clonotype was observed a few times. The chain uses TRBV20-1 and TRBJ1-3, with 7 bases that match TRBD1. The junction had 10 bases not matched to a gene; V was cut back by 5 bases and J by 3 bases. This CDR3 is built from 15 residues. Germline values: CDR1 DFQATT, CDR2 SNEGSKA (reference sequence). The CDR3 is CSAGNIQGDGNTIYF. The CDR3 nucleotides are TGCAGTGCTGGCAACATCCAGGGGGATGGAAACACCATATATTTT.

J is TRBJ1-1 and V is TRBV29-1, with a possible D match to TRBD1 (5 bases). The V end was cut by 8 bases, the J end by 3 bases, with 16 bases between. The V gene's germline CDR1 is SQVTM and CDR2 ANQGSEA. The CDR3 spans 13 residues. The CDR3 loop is CSHLDARDTEAFF. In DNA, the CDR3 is TGCAGCCACTTGGACGCCAGGGACACTGAAGCTTTCTTT.

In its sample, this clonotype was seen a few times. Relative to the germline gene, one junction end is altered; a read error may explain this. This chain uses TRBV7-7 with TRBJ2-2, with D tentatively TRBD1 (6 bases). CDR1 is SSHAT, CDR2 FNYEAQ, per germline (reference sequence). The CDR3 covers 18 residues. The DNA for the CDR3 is TGTGCTAGCAGCTTAGCGCCCCGGCAGGGGAACATGGCCGGGGAGCTGTTTTTT. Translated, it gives CASSLAPRQGNMAGELFF. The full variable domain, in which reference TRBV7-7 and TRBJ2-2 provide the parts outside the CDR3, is GAGVSQSPRYKVTKRGQDVTLRCDPISSHATLYWYQQALGQGPEFLTYFNYEAQPDKSGLPSDRFSAERPEGSISTLTIQRTEQRDSAMYRCASSLAPRQGNMAGELFFGEGSRLTVL.

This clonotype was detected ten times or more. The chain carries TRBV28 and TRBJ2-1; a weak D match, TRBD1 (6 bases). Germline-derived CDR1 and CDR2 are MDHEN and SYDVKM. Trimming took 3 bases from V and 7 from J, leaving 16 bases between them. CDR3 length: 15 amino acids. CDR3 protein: CASSFLTGGANEQFF. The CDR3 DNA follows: TGTGCCAGCAGTTTCCTGACAGGTGGGGCGAATGAGCAGTTCTTC.

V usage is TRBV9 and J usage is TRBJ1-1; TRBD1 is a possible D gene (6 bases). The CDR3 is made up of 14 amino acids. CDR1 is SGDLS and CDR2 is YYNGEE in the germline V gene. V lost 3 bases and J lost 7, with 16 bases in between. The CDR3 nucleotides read TGTGCCAGCAGCGGGGGGAGGGGGACGGATGAAGCTTTCTTT. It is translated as CASSGGRGTDEAFF.

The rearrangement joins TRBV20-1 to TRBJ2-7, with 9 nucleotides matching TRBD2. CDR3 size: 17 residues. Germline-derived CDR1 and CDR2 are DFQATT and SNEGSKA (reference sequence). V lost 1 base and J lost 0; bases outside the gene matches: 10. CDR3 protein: CSARGATSGPFSYEQYF. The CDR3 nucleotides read TGCAGTGCTAGAGGGGCGACTAGCGGACCTTTCTCCTACGAGCAGTACTTC.

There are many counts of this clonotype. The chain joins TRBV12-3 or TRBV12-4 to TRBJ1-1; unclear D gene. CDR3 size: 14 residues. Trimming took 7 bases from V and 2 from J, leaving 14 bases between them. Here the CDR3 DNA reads TGTGCCAGCACCACCGTCGGTTTCAACACTGAAGCTTTCTTT. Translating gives CASTTVGFNTEAFF.

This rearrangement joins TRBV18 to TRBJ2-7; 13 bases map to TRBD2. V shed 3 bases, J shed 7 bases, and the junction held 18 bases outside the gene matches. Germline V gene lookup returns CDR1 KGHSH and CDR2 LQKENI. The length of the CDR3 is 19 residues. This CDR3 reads CASSPVGTSGNMGFREQYF. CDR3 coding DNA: TGTGCCAGCTCACCTGTCGGGACTAGCGGGAATATGGGATTTCGAGAGCAGTACTTC.

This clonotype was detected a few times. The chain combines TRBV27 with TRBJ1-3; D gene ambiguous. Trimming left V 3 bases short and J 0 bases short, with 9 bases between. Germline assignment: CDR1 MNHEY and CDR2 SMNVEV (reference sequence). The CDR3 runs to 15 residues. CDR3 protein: CASSLGGNSGNTIYF. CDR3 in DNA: TGTGCCAGCAGTTTGGGCGGGAACTCTGGAAACACCATATATTTT.

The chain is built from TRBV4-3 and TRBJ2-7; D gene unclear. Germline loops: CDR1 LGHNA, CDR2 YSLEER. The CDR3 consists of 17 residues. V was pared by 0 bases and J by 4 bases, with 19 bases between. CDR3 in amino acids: CASSQDHDPGSVYEQYF. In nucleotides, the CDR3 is TGCGCCAGCAGCCAAGATCACGATCCAGGATCCGTGTACGAGCAGTACTTC.

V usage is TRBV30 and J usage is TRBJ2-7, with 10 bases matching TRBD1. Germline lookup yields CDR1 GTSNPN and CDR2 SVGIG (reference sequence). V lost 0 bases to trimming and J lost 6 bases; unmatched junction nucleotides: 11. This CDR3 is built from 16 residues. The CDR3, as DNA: TGTGCCTGGAGTGTACGAAGGGGGACAGGGGCCGTCGAGCAGTACTTC. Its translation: CAWSVRRGTGAVEQYF.

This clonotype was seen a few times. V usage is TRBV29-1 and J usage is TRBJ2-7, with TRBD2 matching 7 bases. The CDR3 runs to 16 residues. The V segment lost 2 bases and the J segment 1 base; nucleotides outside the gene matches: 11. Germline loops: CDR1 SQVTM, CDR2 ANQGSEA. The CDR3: CSVERWELALSYEQYF. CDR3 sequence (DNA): TGCAGCGTTGAAAGGTGGGAACTAGCGCTATCCTACGAGCAGTACTTC.

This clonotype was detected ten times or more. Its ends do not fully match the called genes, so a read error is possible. The DNA of the CDR3 is TGTGCCAGCAGCTTAGGACTAGCGGGATCCTACGAGCAGTACTTC. This sequence encodes CASSLGLAGSYEQYF. The chain has TRBV5-1 and TRBJ2-7; the match to TRBD2 covers 12 bases. The V gene's germline CDR1 is SGHRS and CDR2 YFSETQ. CDR3 size: 15 residues.

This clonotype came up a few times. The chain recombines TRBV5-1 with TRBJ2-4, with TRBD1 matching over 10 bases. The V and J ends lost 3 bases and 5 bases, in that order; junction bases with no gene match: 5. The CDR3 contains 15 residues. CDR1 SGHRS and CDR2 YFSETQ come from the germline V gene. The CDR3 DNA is TGCGCCAGCAGCTCCCCCGGGACAGGGGAAAACATTCAGTACTTC. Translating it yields CASSSPGTGENIQYF.

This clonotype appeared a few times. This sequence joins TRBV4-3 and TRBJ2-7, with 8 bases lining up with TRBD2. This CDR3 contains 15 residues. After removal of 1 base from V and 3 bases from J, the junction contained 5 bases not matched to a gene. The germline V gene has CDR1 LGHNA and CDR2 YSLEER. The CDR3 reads CASSQGLSGSYEQYF. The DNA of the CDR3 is TGCGCCAGCAGCCAAGGCCTGAGCGGGAGCTACGAGCAGTACTTC.

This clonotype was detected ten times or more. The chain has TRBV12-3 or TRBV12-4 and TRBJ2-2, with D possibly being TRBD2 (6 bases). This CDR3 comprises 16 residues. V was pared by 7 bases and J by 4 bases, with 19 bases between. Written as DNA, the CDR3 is TGTGCCAGCAATTCCCCCTTTGGCGGGGTCACCGGGGAGCTGTTTTTT. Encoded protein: CASNSPFGGVTGELFF.

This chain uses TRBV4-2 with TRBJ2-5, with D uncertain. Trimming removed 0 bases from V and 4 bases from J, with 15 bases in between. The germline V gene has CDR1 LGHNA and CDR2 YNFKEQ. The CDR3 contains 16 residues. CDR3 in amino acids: CASSQEGPWPGETQYF. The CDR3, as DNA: TGTGCCAGCAGCCAAGAAGGACCGTGGCCCGGAGAGACCCAGTACTTC.

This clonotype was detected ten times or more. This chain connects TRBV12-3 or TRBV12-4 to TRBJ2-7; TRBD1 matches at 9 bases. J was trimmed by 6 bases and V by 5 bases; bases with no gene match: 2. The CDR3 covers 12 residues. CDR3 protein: CASSTGGREQYF. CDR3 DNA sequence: TGTGCCAGCAGTACAGGGGGCCGCGAGCAGTACTTC.

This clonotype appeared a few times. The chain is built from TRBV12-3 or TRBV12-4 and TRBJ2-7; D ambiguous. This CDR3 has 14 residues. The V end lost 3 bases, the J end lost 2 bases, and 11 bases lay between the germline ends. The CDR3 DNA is TGTGCCAGCAGTTTCGCACAGAAAACCTACGAGCAGTACTTC. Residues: CASSFAQKTYEQYF.

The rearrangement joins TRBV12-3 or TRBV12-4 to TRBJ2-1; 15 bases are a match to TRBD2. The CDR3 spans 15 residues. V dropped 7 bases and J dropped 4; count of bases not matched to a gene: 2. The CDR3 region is CASKGLAGGYNEQFF. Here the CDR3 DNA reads TGTGCCAGCAAGGGACTAGCGGGGGGTTACAATGAGCAGTTCTTC.

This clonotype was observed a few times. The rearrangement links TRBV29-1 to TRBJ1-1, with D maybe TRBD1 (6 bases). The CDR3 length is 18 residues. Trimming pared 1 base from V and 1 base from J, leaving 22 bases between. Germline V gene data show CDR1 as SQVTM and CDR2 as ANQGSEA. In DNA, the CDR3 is TGCAGCGTTGAAGTGGTTGTGCCAGGGGCGTTTCCGAACACTGAAGCTTTCTTT. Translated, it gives CSVEVVVPGAFPNTEAFF.

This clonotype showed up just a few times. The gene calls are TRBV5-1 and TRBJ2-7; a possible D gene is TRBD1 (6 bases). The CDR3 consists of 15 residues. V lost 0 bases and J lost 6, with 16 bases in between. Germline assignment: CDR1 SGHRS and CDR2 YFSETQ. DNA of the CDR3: TGCGCCAGCAGCTTGGTACAGGGTGTAACGAGCGAGCAGTACTTC. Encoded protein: CASSLVQGVTSEQYF. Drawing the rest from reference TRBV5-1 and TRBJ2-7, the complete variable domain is KAGVTQTPRYLIKTRGQQVTLSCSPISGHRSVSWYQQTPGQGLQFLFEYFSETQRNKGNFPGRFSGRQFSNSRSEMNVSTLELGDSALYLCASSLVQGVTSEQYFGPGTRLTVT.

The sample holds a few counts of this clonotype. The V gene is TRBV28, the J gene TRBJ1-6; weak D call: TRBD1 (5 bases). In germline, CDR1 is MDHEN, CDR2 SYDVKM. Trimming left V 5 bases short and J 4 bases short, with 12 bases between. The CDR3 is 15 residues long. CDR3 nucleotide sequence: TGTGCCAGCAGTGCCCCGACAGCTTATAATTCACCCCTCCACTTT. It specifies CASSAPTAYNSPLHF.

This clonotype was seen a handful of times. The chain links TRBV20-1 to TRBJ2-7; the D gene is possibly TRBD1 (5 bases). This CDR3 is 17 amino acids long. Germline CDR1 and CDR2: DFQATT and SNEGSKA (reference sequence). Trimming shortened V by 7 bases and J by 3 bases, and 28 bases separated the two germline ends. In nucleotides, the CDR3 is TGCAGTGACAGACGGCTCGGACGGACACCCACCCTCTACGAGCAGTACTTC. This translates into CSDRRLGRTPTLYEQYF.

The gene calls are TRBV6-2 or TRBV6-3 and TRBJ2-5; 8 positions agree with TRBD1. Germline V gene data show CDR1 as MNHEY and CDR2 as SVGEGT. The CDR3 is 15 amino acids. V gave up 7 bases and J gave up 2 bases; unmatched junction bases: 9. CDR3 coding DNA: TGTGCCAGCACCACCCCGGGACAGGTACAAGAGACCCAGTACTTC. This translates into CASTTPGQVQETQYF.

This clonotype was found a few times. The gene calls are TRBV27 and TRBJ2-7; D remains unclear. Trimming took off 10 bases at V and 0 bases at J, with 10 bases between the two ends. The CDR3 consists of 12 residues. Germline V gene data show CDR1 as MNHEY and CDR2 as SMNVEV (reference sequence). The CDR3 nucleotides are TGTGCCAACAAAGGTTTCTCCTACGAGCAGTACTTC. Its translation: CANKGFSYEQYF.